The 8 T cell receptor beta chains in this list originate from one sample, sequenced in a study of T-cell memory formation after mild COVID-19. TCRdb ran MiXCR on the 5' RACE reads and lists one entry per CDR3 protein. This repertoire shows fewer than 250,000 distinct CDR3 sequences, about 10% found once; its top ten account for just over 3%. Input material: PBMCs or a T cell subset sorted from them (not recorded which). The origin of the receptors is a man aged 18-30 years who had mild COVID-19 (a few samples of this study predate the infection). Cell type and time point are not known.

This clonotype was seen a handful of times. CDR3: CSARLDRGSYEQYF. CDR3 sequence (DNA): TGCAGTGCTAGACTGGACAGGGGATCCTACGAGCAGTACTTC. This sequence joins TRBV20-1 and TRBJ2-7; 9 nucleotides match TRBD1. The V and J ends lost 2 bases and 1 base, in that order; junction bases with no gene match: 3. Germline V gene data show CDR1 as DFQATT and CDR2 as SNEGSKA (reference sequence). This CDR3 has 14 residues.

This clonotype has only a few counts. The J gene is TRBJ2-3, the V gene TRBV6-5; no clear D. Trimming took off 2 bases at V and 7 bases at J, with 10 bases between the two ends. CDR1 and CDR2 (germline): MNHEY, SVGAGI. The CDR3 extends over 13 amino acids. The CDR3 loop reads CASSYAPRNTQYF. As DNA, the CDR3 is TGTGCCAGCAGTTACGCTCCGCGGAATACGCAGTATTTT.

The chain is built from TRBV5-1 and TRBJ2-1; 7 nucleotides line up with TRBD1. Unmatched junction bases numbered 17, after V lost 4 bases and J lost 7 bases. Germline assignment: CDR1 SGHRS and CDR2 YFSETQ. CDR3 length equals 17 residues. The CDR3, as DNA: TGCGCCAGCAGCCCGTTAGTGGACGCGACAGGGTTTAATGAGCAGTTCTTC. Translation gives CASSPLVDATGFNEQFF.

The J gene is TRBJ1-2, the V gene TRBV7-9; D is perhaps TRBD1 (5 bases). This CDR3 contains 14 residues. Trimming removed 4 bases from V and 5 bases from J, with 14 bases in between. CDR1 SEHNR and CDR2 FQNEAQ come from the germline V gene (reference sequence). As DNA, the CDR3 is TGTGCCAGCAGCTCACCAGACAGTCAGTATGGCTACACCTTC. This sequence encodes CASSSPDSQYGYTF.

J is TRBJ2-7 and V is TRBV7-6, with D possibly called TRBD1 or TRBD2 (5 bases each). V lost 1 base and J lost 4, with 14 bases in between. CDR3 length: 15 residues. Germline CDR1 reads SGHVS; CDR2 reads FNYEAQ. The chain's CDR3 is CASSLGEGRGYEQYF. The CDR3 nucleotides read TGTGCCAGCAGCTTAGGTGAGGGACGAGGGTACGAGCAGTACTTC.

In this sample, this clonotype turned up a few times. The chain combines TRBV4-3 with TRBJ2-3; possibly TRBD2 for D (6 bases). CDR1 LGHNA and CDR2 YSLEER come from the germline V gene. The length of the CDR3 is 15 residues. V was shortened by 1 base and J by 4 bases, with 12 bases between the two germline ends. CDR3 in amino acids: CASSQATSPADTQYF. The CDR3 region has the DNA TGCGCCAGCAGCCAAGCTACTAGCCCGGCAGATACGCAGTATTTT.

The sample holds a few counts of this clonotype. The gene calls are TRBV4-3 and TRBJ2-4; the match to TRBD1 covers 9 bases. From germline, CDR1 is LGHNA and CDR2 YSLEER. Trimming removed 1 base from V and 6 bases from J; junction bases left unmatched: 4. The CDR3 spans 15 residues. The CDR3 bases are TGCGCCAGCAGCCAAGGGGACAGGGTTGGAAACATTCAGTACTTC. Its protein product is CASSQGDRVGNIQYF.

In this sample, this clonotype turned up a few times. V gene TRBV18 combines with J gene TRBJ1-1; TRBD1 aligns across 7 bases. The ends lost 1 base at V and 1 base at J; junction bases unmatched: 3. The CDR3 runs to 15 residues. Germline CDR1 is KGHSH and CDR2 is LQKENI. The CDR3 loop reads CASSPQGAPNTEAFF. As DNA, the CDR3 is TGTGCCAGCTCACCACAGGGGGCACCGAACACTGAAGCTTTCTTT.